The source of this TCR beta chain is a study of blood T cell repertoires in COVID-19. The germline V gene encodes CDR1 MDHEN and CDR2 SYDVKM. Trimming took 2 bases from V and 9 from J; bases not matched to a gene: 9. The CDR3 spans 16 residues. Only in-frame clones appear in the TCRdb table, and some are missing; sequencing was by immunoSEQ multiplex PCR. The sample consists of tens of thousands of clones, approximately 92% of them appearing once. This clone was seen a single time. The genes are TRBV28 and TRBJ2-1; 11 bases are a match to TRBD2. The TCR originated in a woman of 80 years or more with acute or convalescent COVID-19. The sample comprised peripheral blood. The CDR3 protein is CASSLVHGSGRAEQFF. CDR3 in DNA: TGTGCCAGCAGTTTAGTTCACGGTAGCGGGAGGGCTGAGCAGTTCTTC.